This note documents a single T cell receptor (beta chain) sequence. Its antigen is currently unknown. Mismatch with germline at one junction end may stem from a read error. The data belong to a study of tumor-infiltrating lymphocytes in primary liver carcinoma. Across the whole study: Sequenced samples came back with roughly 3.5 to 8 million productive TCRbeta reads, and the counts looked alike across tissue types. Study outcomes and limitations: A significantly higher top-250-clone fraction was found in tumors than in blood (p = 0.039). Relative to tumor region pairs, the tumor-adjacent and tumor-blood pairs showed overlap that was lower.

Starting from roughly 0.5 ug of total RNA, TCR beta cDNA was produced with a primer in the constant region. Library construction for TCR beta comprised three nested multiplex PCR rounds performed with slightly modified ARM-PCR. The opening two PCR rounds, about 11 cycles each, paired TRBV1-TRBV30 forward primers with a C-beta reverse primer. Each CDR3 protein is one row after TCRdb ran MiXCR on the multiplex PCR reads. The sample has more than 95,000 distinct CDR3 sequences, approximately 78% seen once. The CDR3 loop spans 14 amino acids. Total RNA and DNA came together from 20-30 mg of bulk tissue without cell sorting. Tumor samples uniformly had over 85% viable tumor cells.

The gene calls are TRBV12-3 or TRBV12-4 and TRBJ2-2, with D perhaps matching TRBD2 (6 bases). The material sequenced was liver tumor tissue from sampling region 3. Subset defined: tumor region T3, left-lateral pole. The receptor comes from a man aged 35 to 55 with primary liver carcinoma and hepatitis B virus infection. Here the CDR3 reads CASSLGDYTGELFF. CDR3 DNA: TGTGCTAGCAGTTTAGGGGACTACACCGGGGAGCTGTTTTTT.